This is a list of T cell receptor beta chains from one sample in a study of persistence of HIV-infected CD4 T cells. Assay: immunoSEQ multiplex PCR; the TCRdb copy retains only in-frame clones and omits some. The sample gives approximately 26,000 clones, roughly three quarters of which show up once; roughly 0.8% is in the top ten. These receptors' targets are unknown. The sequenced sample was CD4+ T cells sorted from PBMCs after approximately 20-hour stimulation, obtained from a patient who received antiretroviral therapy. Receptors were obtained from an adult woman with HIV who was CMV-seropositive. Each CDR3 is given with its conserved first and last residue.

v_gene	j_gene	CDR3aa
TRBV7-3	TRBJ2-6	CASSPRTLLGAGANVLTF
TRBV5-6	TRBJ1-1	CASSLGVRVGPEAFF
TRBV30	TRBJ1-3	CAWMGVGAGNTIYF
TRBV5-6	TRBJ1-2	CASSFRDSRRGPYGYTF
TRBV18	TRBJ1-3	CASSLGPGNTIYF
TRBV10-3	TRBJ1-3	CAIRQGAQFSGNTIYF
TRBV6-6	TRBJ1-1	CASSYRQSTMNTEAFF
TRBV5-1	TRBJ2-3	CASSYLGPQGTDTQYF
TRBV2	TRBJ1-1	CASRRTVSSTEAFF
TRBV5-1	TRBJ1-4	CASSSAGTPRELFF
TRBV30	TRBJ1-2	CAWSEGPGRAYGYTF
TRBV3-1/TRBV3-2	TRBJ1-4	CASSSTGGPDEKLFF
TRBV10-2	TRBJ1-5	CASSESGQQPQHF
TRBV2	TRBJ1-3	CASSEDSSSGNTIYF
TRBV5-1	TRBJ1-2	CASSFTGSAGYTF
TRBV5-1	TRBJ1-2	CASSPRGGNNGYTF
TRBV7-9	TRBJ2-2	CASSLDSGINTGELFF
TRBV5-1	TRBJ2-6	CASSGPDRGRPPGANVLTF
TRBV5-1	TRBJ2-2	CASSLVAGKTGELFF
TRBV11-1	TRBJ2-2	CASSPNPGYTGELFF
TRBV12-3/TRBV12-4	TRBJ2-1	CASSFNRGGEQFF
TRBV29-1	TRBJ2-2	CSVDRGNTGELFF
TRBV10-3	TRBJ2-2	CAISEREGANTGELFF
TRBV5-1	TRBJ2-6	CASSLQAAGANVLTF
TRBV2	TRBJ2-1	CASRRDEVRLNEQFF
TRBV7-8	TRBJ1-2	CASSLVLDRGSGGYTF
TRBV7-6	TRBJ2-3	CASSLLGDTQYF
TRBV7-9	TRBJ2-3	CASSLALASGLVDTQYF
TRBV7-6	TRBJ1-2	CASSPGHGYGYTF
TRBV12-3/TRBV12-4	TRBJ2-2	CASSSAPELFF
TRBV5-1	TRBJ2-5	CASSAAGDKLKETQYF
TRBV7-9	TRBJ1-1	CASSPGTGSLEAFF
TRBV9	TRBJ2-2	CASSVSLRPGELFF
TRBV4-1	TRBJ1-2	CASSPAREAAYYGYTF
TRBV18	TRBJ1-2	CASSPSGGGNIGYGYTF
TRBV24-1	TRBJ2-5	CATSDLRETQYF
TRBV7-9	TRBJ1-1	CASSFLVGTEAFF
TRBV5-1	TRBJ2-7	CASSPGDRGWTYEQYF
TRBV5-6	TRBJ2-3	CASSSLAGTDTQYF
TRBV28	TRBJ1-2	CASSLETLYGYTF
TRBV24-1	TRBJ2-3	CATSGNRGQTDTQYF
TRBV5-1	TRBJ1-1	CASSAYSGTKPRNTEAFF
TRBV6-6	TRBJ1-2	CASSYSMGGGRGEDTF
TRBV3-1/TRBV3-2	TRBJ2-1	CASSQDLGGSSYNEQFF
TRBV28	TRBJ1-4	CASSLGGEKLFF
TRBV9	TRBJ2-1	CASSVGLVGTSEDEQFF
TRBV5-1	TRBJ2-6	CASSLEVNSGANVLTF
TRBV4-1	TRBJ1-1	CASRPHSGTGTEAFF
TRBV11-3	TRBJ2-2	CASSETGAGTGELFF